This note documents a single TCR beta chain sequence. V lost 0 bases and J 3 bases, leaving 6 bases between the germline ends. Germline values: CDR1 LGHDT, CDR2 YNNKEL (reference sequence). This CDR3 has 13 residues. Study processing details: The assay estimated nucleated cells by amplifying reference gene primers. The protocol was immunoSEQ multiplex PCR, while the TCRdb copy is restricted to in-frame clones and leaves out a portion. V and J calls and clone size are those listed in that table; D and trimming were worked out from the DNA. The data contain over 80,000 clones, 88% of them singletons. This sample is part of a study of blood T cell repertoires in COVID-19. At the level of the study: From the United States, Italy and Spain came samples of acute and convalescent COVID-19. PBMCs, B-cell-depleted T cells, or T cells provided the cDNA or gDNA that made up the material.

Sequencing input: peripheral blood. The chain recombines TRBV3-1 (or the pseudogene TRBV3-2) with TRBJ2-7, with a weak D call TRBD1 (5 bases). The source of this sequence is an older man with acute or convalescent COVID-19. In DNA, the CDR3 is TGTGCCAGCAGCCAAGACGGACACTACGAGCAGTACTTC. Protein sequence: CASSQDGHYEQYF.